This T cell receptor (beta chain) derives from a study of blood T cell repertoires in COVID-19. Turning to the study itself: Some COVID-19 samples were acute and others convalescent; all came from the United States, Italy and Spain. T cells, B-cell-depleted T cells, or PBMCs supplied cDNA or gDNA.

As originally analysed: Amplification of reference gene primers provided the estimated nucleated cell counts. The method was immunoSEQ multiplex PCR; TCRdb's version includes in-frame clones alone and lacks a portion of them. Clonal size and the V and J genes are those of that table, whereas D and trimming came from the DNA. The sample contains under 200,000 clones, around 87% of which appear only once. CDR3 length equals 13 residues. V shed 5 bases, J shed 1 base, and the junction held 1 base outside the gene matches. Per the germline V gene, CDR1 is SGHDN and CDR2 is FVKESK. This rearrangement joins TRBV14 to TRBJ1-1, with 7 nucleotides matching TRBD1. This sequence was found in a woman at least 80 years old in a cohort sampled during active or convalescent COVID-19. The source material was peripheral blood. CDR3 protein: CASSSGGNTEAFF. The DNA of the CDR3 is TGTGCCAGCAGCTCAGGGGGGAACACTGAAGCTTTCTTT.